This TCR beta chain appears in the sequencing data of a study of early T cells in non-severe SARS-CoV-2 infection. This clonotype was counted only a few times. Trimming took off 4 bases at V and 2 bases at J, with 13 bases between the two ends. Germline V gene lookup returns CDR1 SQVTM and CDR2 ANQGSEA. This CDR3 has 14 amino acids. As part of library construction, unique molecular identifiers were attached to individual cDNA molecules. TCRdb recomputed calls from the 5' RACE reads with MiXCR, one row per CDR3 protein. The repertoire includes about 80,000 distinct CDR3 sequences, about 12% of them detected once, and roughly 15% sits in the top ten.

This TCR came from an adult who was a healthcare worker with PCR-confirmed SARS-CoV-2 infection or an uninfected control (not recorded which). The donor label of this sample is uncertain. The source material was whole blood, sampled at baseline. The rearrangement joins TRBV29-1 to TRBJ2-3, with TRBD2 as a possible D gene (6 bases). The CDR3 protein is CSVVSGGITDTQYF. CDR3 sequence (DNA): TGCAGCGTTGTCAGCGGCGGGATCACAGATACGCAGTATTTT.